This passage covers 26 T cell receptor beta chains from one sample sequenced in a study of response to subunit inactivated influenza vaccine. TCRdb re-derived calls from the RT-PCR reads in MiXCR, one entry per CDR3 protein. Of 200,000 to 300,000 distinct CDR3 sequences in the sample, about 12% were seen once. The sequencing used non-naive T cells sorted from PBMCs, collected about 14 days before vaccination. The receptors were sampled from a man aged 45-65 years who received an inactivated influenza vaccine.

The V gene is TRBV5-3, the J gene TRBJ1-4; D perhaps matches TRBD1 (5 bases). TRBV5-3 is assigned to the ORF class and has an uncertain function. V shed 9 bases and J shed 4 bases, with 16 bases lying between them. CDR3 length: 14 amino acids. DNA for the CDR3: TGTGCCAACCCATACGGAACAGGTAATGAAAAACTGTTTTTT. It yields the protein CANPYGTGNEKLFF.

This clonotype was seen more than once but under ten times. The V gene is TRBV27, the J gene TRBJ1-1; D is undetermined. Trimming stripped 7 bases from V and 3 bases from J, with 12 bases between. Germline lookup yields CDR1 MNHEY and CDR2 SMNVEV (reference sequence). The CDR3 sequence is 13 residues long. The CDR3 protein is CASNGQADTEAFF. The CDR3 region has the DNA TGTGCCAGCAATGGGCAGGCCGACACTGAAGCTTTCTTT.

This clonotype was picked up many times. This chain links TRBV12-3 or TRBV12-4 with TRBJ2-7; no reliable D call. V lost 0 bases and J lost 2, with 2 bases in between. CDR3 length equals 12 residues. CDR3 in amino acids: CASSLAPYEQYF. The DNA for the CDR3 is TGTGCCAGCAGTTTAGCGCCCTACGAGCAGTACTTC.

This clonotype was counted many times. The chain uses TRBV4-3 and TRBJ1-2; D is unclear. V was trimmed by 1 base and J by 4 bases, leaving 10 bases between them. Germline V gives CDR1 LGHNA, CDR2 YSLEER. The CDR3 is 14 residues long. The chain's CDR3 is CASSQVKRSYGYTF. In DNA, the CDR3 is TGCGCCAGCAGCCAAGTCAAGAGATCCTATGGCTACACCTTC.

This clonotype was recorded many times. This sequence joins TRBV18 and TRBJ2-2; the D call may be TRBD1 or TRBD2 (5 bases each). Trimming removed 2 bases at V and 2 bases at J, with 9 bases between. The CDR3 has 15 residues. Germline assignment: CDR1 KGHSH and CDR2 LQKENI. DNA of the CDR3: TGTGCCAGCTCACCAGAGGGGCGAAACACCGGGGAGCTGTTTTTT. Translating it yields CASSPEGRNTGELFF.

This clonotype was counted at least ten times. The chain combines TRBV20-1 with TRBJ1-6; TRBD1 aligns across 10 bases. J was trimmed by 14 bases and V by 0 bases; bases with no gene match: 7. The CDR3 loop spans 14 amino acids. CDR1 and CDR2 from the germline V gene are DFQATT and SNEGSKA (reference sequence). The CDR3 loop is CSARDGTGANSLHF. As DNA, the CDR3 is TGCAGTGCTAGAGATGGGACAGGGGCGAATTCCCTCCACTTT.

J is TRBJ1-1 and V is TRBV10-3; D unresolved. V shed 2 bases and J shed 0 bases, with 10 bases lying between them. The CDR3 length is 15 residues. From germline, CDR1 is ENHRY and CDR2 SYGVKD. Here the CDR3 reads CAISEVKGMNTEAFF. CDR3 coding DNA: TGTGCCATCAGTGAGGTAAAGGGAATGAACACTGAAGCTTTCTTT.

This clonotype was counted many times. This rearrangement joins TRBV4-3 to TRBJ1-4; the match to TRBD1 covers 10 bases. Germline CDR1 and CDR2: LGHNA and YSLEER. This CDR3 has 16 amino acids. V dropped 3 bases and J dropped 7; count of bases not matched to a gene: 8. In nucleotides, the CDR3 is TGCGCCAGCAGCCAGGGACAGGGGACGGGATCTGAAAAACTGTTTTTT. It yields the protein CASSQGQGTGSEKLFF.

This clonotype was counted ten times or more. The V gene is TRBV20-1, the J gene TRBJ1-1; no clear D gene. Germline CDR1 is DFQATT and CDR2 is SNEGSKA (reference sequence). V lost 4 bases, J lost 6 bases, and 12 bases lay in between. The CDR3 consists of 12 residues. CDR3 residues: CSAIEFFAEAFF. The CDR3 DNA reads TGCAGTGCTATTGAGTTTTTCGCTGAAGCTTTCTTT.

The J gene is TRBJ2-1, the V gene TRBV4-3; TRBD2 matches 9 bases. V lost 1 base to trimming and J lost 7 bases; unmatched junction nucleotides: 8. CDR3 size: 16 residues. Germline V gene data show CDR1 as LGHNA and CDR2 as YSLEER. The CDR3 here is CASSQGAGGRRNEQFF. The CDR3 coding sequence is TGCGCCAGCAGCCAAGGGGCGGGAGGGCGTCGGAATGAGCAGTTCTTC.

This clonotype was counted a few times. The rearrangement links TRBV5-1 to TRBJ1-1; D not resolved. Trimming shortened V by 4 bases and J by 5 bases, and 15 bases separated the two germline ends. Germline-derived CDR1 and CDR2 are SGHRS and YFSETQ. The CDR3 loop spans 14 amino acids. This chain's CDR3 is CASSRNSLGTEAFF. The CDR3 DNA reads as TGCGCCAGCAGCCGGAACTCACTGGGGACTGAAGCTTTCTTT.

As DNA, the CDR3 is TGCGCCAGTTCTTTGGACGTAAACACCGGGGAGCTGTTTTTT. Its protein is CASSLDVNTGELFF. V gene TRBV5-1 combines with J gene TRBJ2-2; no definite D call. The CDR3 spans 14 residues. Germline V gene data show CDR1 as SGHRS and CDR2 as YFSETQ. With 8 bases removed from V and 2 bases from J, the gap between germline ends came to 13 bases.

This chain links TRBV7-9 with TRBJ1-4; a possible D gene is TRBD1 (6 bases). This CDR3 is built from 14 residues. Trimming removed 7 bases at V and 8 bases at J, with 17 bases between. Germline values: CDR1 SEHNR, CDR2 FQNEAQ (reference sequence). Here the CDR3 DNA reads TGTGCCAGCACCAAAGTTGGGGGCAGGGAAAAACTGTTTTTT. It codes for CASTKVGGREKLFF.

In its sample, this clonotype was seen many times. The chain employs TRBV20-1 and TRBJ1-5; the D is unclear. There are 12 residues in the CDR3. Trimming took off 3 bases at V and 7 bases at J, with 10 bases between the two ends. Germline-derived CDR1 and CDR2 are DFQATT and SNEGSKA (reference sequence). CDR3 amino acids: CSASPRGQPQHF. The DNA of the CDR3 is TGCAGTGCTAGCCCTCGTGGGCAGCCCCAGCATTTT.

V and J are TRBV5-1 and TRBJ2-5, with a tentative D call TRBD2 (6 bases). There are 11 residues in the CDR3. Germline V gene sequence: CDR1 SGHRS, CDR2 YFSETQ. V gave up 4 bases and J gave up 5 bases, with 6 bases separating them. Written as DNA, the CDR3 is TGCGCCAGCAGCGCGGGGGAGACCCAGTACTTC. Protein product: CASSAGETQYF. Full variable domain (outside the CDR3, taken from reference TRBV5-1 and TRBJ2-5): KAGVTQTPRYLIKTRGQQVTLSCSPISGHRSVSWYQQTPGQGLQFLFEYFSETQRNKGNFPGRFSGRQFSNSRSEMNVSTLELGDSALYLCASSAGETQYFGPGTRLLVL.

The V gene is TRBV23-1, the J gene TRBJ2-5; possibly TRBD1 for D (5 bases). TRBV23-1 is designated an ORF whose function remains uncertain. The CDR3 covers 12 residues. Between the trimmed V and J ends, which lost 3 bases and 5 bases, there was a span of 7 bases. The CDR3 spells CASSQGPETQYF. DNA for the CDR3: TGCGCCAGCAGTCAGGGGCCGGAGACCCAGTACTTC.

The CDR3 DNA follows: TGTGCCAGCAGCTGGACAGGGTTGTTTGACACTGAAGCTTTCTTT. Amino acid sequence: CASSWTGLFDTEAFF. This sequence joins TRBV7-2 and TRBJ1-1; 8 bases agree with TRBD1. Per germline, CDR1 SGHTA and CDR2 FQGNSA. After removal of 4 bases from V and 3 bases from J, the junction contained 7 bases not matched to a gene. The CDR3 extends over 15 amino acids.

In regard to this clonotype: Likely a read error: the CDR3 ends without its conserved phenylalanine or tryptophan. The rearrangement links TRBV30 to TRBJ1-1; D not certain. The CDR3 length is 13 residues. Germline V gene data show CDR1 as GTSNPN and CDR2 as SVGIG (reference sequence). Trimming removed 2 bases at V and 0 bases at J, with 7 bases between. CDR3 sequence (DNA): TGTGCCTGGAGTCTGGTCCTGAACACTGAAGCTTTCTCT. Its protein product is CAWSLVLNTEAFS.

This clonotype has only a few counts. V usage is TRBV6-2 or TRBV6-3 and J usage is TRBJ2-2, with D tentatively TRBD2 (5 bases). This CDR3 has 11 residues. Deletions cut 9 bases from V and 13 bases from J, with 15 bases between. Germline V lookup: CDR1 MNHEY, CDR2 SVGEGT. The DNA of the CDR3 is TGTGCCAGTGAGCGGCGCGGAGGGCTGTTTTTT. It specifies CASERRGGLFF.

This clonotype was counted only a few times. As DNA, the CDR3 is TGCAGTGCCGCCAGACAGGGAGACGAGCAGTACTTC. Protein: CSAARQGDEQYF. This chain connects TRBV20-1 to TRBJ2-7; 7 positions agree with TRBD1. Germline CDR1 is DFQATT and CDR2 is SNEGSKA (reference sequence). V shed 6 bases and J 5 bases; nucleotides not matched to a gene: 7. This CDR3 contains 12 residues.

Many counts were recorded for this clonotype. The chain links TRBV10-3 to TRBJ2-4, with D perhaps TRBD2 (5 bases). The length of the CDR3 is 14 residues. Deletions cut 3 bases from V and 1 base from J, with 7 bases between. CDR1 and CDR2 (germline): ENHRY, SYGVKD. CDR3: CAISDGVAKNIQYF. The DNA of the CDR3 is TGTGCCATCAGTGACGGGGTGGCCAAAAACATTCAGTACTTC.

This clonotype was observed many times. The chain employs TRBV5-1 and TRBJ2-7; TRBD1 matches 7 bases. CDR3 length: 15 residues. After removal of 0 bases from V and 6 bases from J, the junction contained 9 bases not matched to a gene. Germline CDR1 SGHRS, CDR2 YFSETQ. Written as DNA, the CDR3 is TGCGCCAGCAGCTTGGATCCGGACAGGTTGGGCGAGCAGTACTTC. It is translated as CASSLDPDRLGEQYF. Using reference TRBV5-1 and TRBJ2-7 for the parts outside the CDR3, the full variable domain is KAGVTQTPRYLIKTRGQQVTLSCSPISGHRSVSWYQQTPGQGLQFLFEYFSETQRNKGNFPGRFSGRQFSNSRSEMNVSTLELGDSALYLCASSLDPDRLGEQYFGPGTRLTVT.

In this sample, this clonotype turned up a few times. The rearrangement uses TRBV2 and TRBJ2-5, with 8 bases identical to TRBD1. Germline CDR1 SNHLY, CDR2 FYNNEI. The CDR3 loop spans 14 amino acids. With 3 bases clipped from V and 7 bases from J, the junction kept 7 bases outside the gene matches. CDR3 protein: CASSDGQGSVTQYF. As DNA, the CDR3 is TGTGCCAGCAGTGACGGACAGGGATCGGTGACCCAGTACTTC.

This clonotype was counted at least ten times. V usage is TRBV5-1 and J usage is TRBJ1-2; no firm D call. Between the trimmed V and J ends, which lost 0 bases and 3 bases, there was a span of 9 bases. The CDR3 is 14 amino acids. Germline V gene lookup returns CDR1 SGHRS and CDR2 YFSETQ. As DNA, the CDR3 is TGCGCCAGCAGCTTGGCCGACGGGCACTATGGCTACACCTTC. Translated, it gives CASSLADGHYGYTF.

J is TRBJ1-6 and V is TRBV7-8, with a tentative D call TRBD1 (5 bases). Deletions cut 2 bases from V and 7 bases from J, with 15 bases between. CDR1 and CDR2 (germline): SGHVS, FQNEAQ. The CDR3 is made up of 16 amino acids. CDR3 nucleotides: TGTGCCAGCAGCTTAAGAGCGGGGGTTCGAAATTCACCCCTCCACTTT. Encoded protein: CASSLRAGVRNSPLHF.

This clonotype was picked up many times. The V and J genes are TRBV7-8 and TRBJ2-3; D is undetermined. Germline V gene data show CDR1 as SGHVS and CDR2 as FQNEAQ. V was pared by 3 bases and J by 3 bases, with 13 bases between. The CDR3 covers 15 residues. The CDR3 here is CASSFSSPITDTQYF. DNA for the CDR3: TGTGCCAGCAGCTTTTCATCCCCAATTACAGATACGCAGTATTTT.